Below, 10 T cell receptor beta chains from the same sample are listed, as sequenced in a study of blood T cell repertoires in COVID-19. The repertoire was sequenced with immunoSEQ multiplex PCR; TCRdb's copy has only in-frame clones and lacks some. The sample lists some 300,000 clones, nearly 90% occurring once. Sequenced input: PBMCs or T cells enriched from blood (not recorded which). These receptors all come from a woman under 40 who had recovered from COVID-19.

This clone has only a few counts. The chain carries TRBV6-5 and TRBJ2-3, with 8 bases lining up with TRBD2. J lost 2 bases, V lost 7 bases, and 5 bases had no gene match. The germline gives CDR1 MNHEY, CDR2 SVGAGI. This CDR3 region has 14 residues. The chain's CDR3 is CASKAGGNTDTQYF. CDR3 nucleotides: TGTGCCAGCAAGGCGGGAGGTAACACAGATACGCAGTATTTT.

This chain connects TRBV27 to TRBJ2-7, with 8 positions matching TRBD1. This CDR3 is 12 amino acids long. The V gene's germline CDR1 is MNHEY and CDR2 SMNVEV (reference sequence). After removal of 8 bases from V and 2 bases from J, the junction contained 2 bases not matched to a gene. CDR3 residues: CASGQGPYEQYF. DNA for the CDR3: TGTGCCAGCGGACAGGGCCCCTACGAGCAGTACTTC.

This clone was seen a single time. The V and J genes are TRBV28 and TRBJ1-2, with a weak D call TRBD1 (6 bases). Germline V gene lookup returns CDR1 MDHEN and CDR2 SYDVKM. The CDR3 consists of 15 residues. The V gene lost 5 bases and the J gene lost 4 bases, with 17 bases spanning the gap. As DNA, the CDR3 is TGTGCCAGCAGTACTACAGGGTCGGTAGCCTATGGCTACACCTTC. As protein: CASSTTGSVAYGYTF.

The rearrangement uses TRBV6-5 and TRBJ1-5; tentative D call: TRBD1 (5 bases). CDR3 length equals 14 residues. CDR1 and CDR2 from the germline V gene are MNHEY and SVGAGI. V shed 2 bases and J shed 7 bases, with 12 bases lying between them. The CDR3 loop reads CASSYRRGGQPQHF. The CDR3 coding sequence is TGTGCCAGCAGTTACAGGAGGGGAGGGCAGCCCCAGCATTTT.

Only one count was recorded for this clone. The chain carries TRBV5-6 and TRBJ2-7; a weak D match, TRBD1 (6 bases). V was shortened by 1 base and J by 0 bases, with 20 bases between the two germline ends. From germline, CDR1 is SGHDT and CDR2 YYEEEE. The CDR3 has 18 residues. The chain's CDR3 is CASSLLAHTTGVSYEQYF. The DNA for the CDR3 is TGTGCCAGCAGCTTGTTAGCCCATACGACAGGAGTCTCCTACGAGCAGTACTTC. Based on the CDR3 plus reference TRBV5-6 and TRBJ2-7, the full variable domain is DAGVTQSPTHLIKTRGQQVTLRCSPKSGHDTVSWYQQALGQGPQFIFQYYEEEERQRGNFPDRFSGHQFPNYSSELNVNALLLGDSALYLCASSLLAHTTGVSYEQYFGPGTRLTVT.

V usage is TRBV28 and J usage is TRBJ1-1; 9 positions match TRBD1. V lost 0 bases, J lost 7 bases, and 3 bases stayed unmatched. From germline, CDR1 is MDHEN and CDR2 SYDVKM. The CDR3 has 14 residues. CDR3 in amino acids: CASSLWMGQGEAFF. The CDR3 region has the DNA TGTGCCAGCAGTTTATGGATGGGACAGGGTGAAGCTTTCTTT.

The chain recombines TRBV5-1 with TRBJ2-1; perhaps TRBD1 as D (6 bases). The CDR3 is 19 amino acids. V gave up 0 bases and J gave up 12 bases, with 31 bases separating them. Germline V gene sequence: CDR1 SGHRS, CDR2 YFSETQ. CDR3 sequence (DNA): TGCGCCAGCAGCTTGGCCATGGGACGTCCCAGGGGTATGAAGATGCGGCAGTTCTTC. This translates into CASSLAMGRPRGMKMRQFF.

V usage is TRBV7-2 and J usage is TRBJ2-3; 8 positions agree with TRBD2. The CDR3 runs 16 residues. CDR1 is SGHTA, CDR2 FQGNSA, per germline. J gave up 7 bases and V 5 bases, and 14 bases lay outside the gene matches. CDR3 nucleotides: TGTGCCAGCAGCCCCTATCTAGCGGGCAATTTGCATACGCAGTATTTT. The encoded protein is CASSPYLAGNLHTQYF.

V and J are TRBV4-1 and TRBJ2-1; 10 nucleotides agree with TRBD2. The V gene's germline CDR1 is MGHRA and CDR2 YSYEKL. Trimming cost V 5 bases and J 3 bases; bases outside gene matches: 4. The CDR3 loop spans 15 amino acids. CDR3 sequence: CASSSGLADYNEQFF. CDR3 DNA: TGCGCCAGCAGCTCCGGACTAGCGGACTACAATGAGCAGTTCTTC.

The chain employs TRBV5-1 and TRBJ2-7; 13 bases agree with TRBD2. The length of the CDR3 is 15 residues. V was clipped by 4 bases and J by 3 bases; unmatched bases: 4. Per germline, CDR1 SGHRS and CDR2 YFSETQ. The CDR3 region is CASSIGLAGVYEQYF. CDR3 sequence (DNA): TGCGCCAGCAGCATAGGACTAGCGGGAGTCTACGAGCAGTACTTC. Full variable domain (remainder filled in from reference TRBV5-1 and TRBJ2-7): KAGVTQTPRYLIKTRGQQVTLSCSPISGHRSVSWYQQTPGQGLQFLFEYFSETQRNKGNFPGRFSGRQFSNSRSEMNVSTLELGDSALYLCASSIGLAGVYEQYFGPGTRLTVT.